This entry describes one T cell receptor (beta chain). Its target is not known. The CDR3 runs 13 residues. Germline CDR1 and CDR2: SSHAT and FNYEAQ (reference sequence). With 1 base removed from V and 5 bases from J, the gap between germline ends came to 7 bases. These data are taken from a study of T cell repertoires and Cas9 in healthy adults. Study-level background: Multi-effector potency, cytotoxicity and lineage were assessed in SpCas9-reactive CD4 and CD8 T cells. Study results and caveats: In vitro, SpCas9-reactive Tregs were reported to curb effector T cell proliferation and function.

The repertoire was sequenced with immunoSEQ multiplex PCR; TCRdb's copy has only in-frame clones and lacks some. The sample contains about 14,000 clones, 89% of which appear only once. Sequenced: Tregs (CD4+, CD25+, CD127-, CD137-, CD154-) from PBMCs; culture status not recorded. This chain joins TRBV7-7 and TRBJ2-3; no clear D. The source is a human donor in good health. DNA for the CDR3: TGTGCCAGCAGCTTAGACCTTGAAGATACGCAGTATTTT. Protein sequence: CASSLDLEDTQYF.